This is a list of T cell receptor beta chains from one sample in a study of cytomegalovirus exposure and HLA in healthy donors. TCRdb's copy holds only in-frame clones and misses some; the assay was immunoSEQ multiplex PCR. The sample contains some 160,000 clones, around four fifths of which appear only once. Sequencing was done on a sample of PBMCs. The receptors here all came from a boy aged 2 to 9 in good health and CMV-seronegative. Both conserved end residues are part of each CDR3. A D gene is named only where the DNA matches it firmly. Only some rows state a clone size, as once, few, many or a class for expanded clones.

clone size: few
V gene: TRBV6-1
D gene: TRBD2
J gene: TRBJ2-3
CDR3 protein: CASRTSGRSDTQYF
CDR3 DNA: TGTGCCAGCAGGACTAGCGGGAGGTCAGATACGCAGTATTTT

clone size: -
V gene: TRBV5-1
D gene: -
J gene: TRBJ2-2
CDR3 protein: CASSSKAGTGELFF
CDR3 DNA: TGCGCCAGCAGCTCGAAAGCGGGCACCGGGGAGCTGTTTTTT

clone size: -
V gene: TRBV18
D gene: -
J gene: TRBJ2-7
CDR3 protein: CASSLKTDSYEQYF
CDR3 DNA: TGTGCCAGCTCACTCAAAACAGATTCCTACGAGCAGTACTTC

clone size: -
V gene: TRBV7-3
D gene: TRBD1
J gene: TRBJ1-1
CDR3 protein: CASNLDRVNTEAFF
CDR3 DNA: TGTGCCAGCAACCTCGACAGGGTGAACACTGAAGCTTTCTTT

clone size: -
V gene: TRBV5-1
D gene: -
J gene: TRBJ2-5
CDR3 protein: CASSLDRVQETQYF
CDR3 DNA: TGCGCCAGCAGCTTGGACAGGGTACAAGAGACCCAGTACTTC

clone size: -
V gene: TRBV2
D gene: -
J gene: TRBJ2-7
CDR3 protein: CASSEAGLARYEQYF
CDR3 DNA: TGTGCCAGCAGTGAAGCGGGTCTAGCTCGCTACGAGCAGTACTTC

clone size: -
V gene: TRBV12-5
D gene: -
J gene: TRBJ2-7
CDR3 protein: CASGLDDRQGYF
CDR3 DNA: TGTGCTAGTGGTTTGGATGACAGGCAGGGGTACTTC

clone size: -
V gene: TRBV2
D gene: TRBD2
J gene: TRBJ2-3
CDR3 protein: CASRATSGRGDTQYF
CDR3 DNA: TGTGCCAGCAGGGCTACTAGCGGGAGAGGAGATACGCAGTATTTT

clone size: -
V gene: TRBV4-1
D gene: TRBD1
J gene: TRBJ1-5
CDR3 protein: CASSPKTGNSNQPQHF
CDR3 DNA: TGCGCCAGCAGCCCGAAGACAGGGAATAGCAATCAGCCCCAGCATTTT

clone size: -
V gene: TRBV5-1
D gene: -
J gene: TRBJ2-7
CDR3 protein: CASSLRSGLAGSSYEQYF
CDR3 DNA: TGCGCCAGCAGCTTGCGGTCAGGTCTGGCGGGAAGCTCCTACGAGCAGTACTTC

clone size: -
V gene: TRBV4-1
D gene: TRBD1
J gene: TRBJ1-5
CDR3 protein: CASSQGTGGASQPQHF
CDR3 DNA: TGCGCCAGCAGCCAGGGGACAGGGGGGGCGAGCCAGCCCCAGCATTTT

clone size: -
V gene: TRBV29-1
D gene: -
J gene: TRBJ2-1
CDR3 protein: CSVGGGSYNEQFF
CDR3 DNA: TGCAGCGTGGGAGGGGGTTCCTACAATGAGCAGTTCTTC

clone size: once
V gene: TRBV7-2
D gene: -
J gene: TRBJ1-3
CDR3 protein: CASSSALGNTIYF
CDR3 DNA: TGTGCCAGCAGCTCCGCCCTGGGCAACACCATATATTTT

clone size: few
V gene: TRBV6-6
D gene: TRBD1
J gene: TRBJ2-7
CDR3 protein: CASRNAGTGSYEQYF
CDR3 DNA: TGTGCCAGCAGGAACGCCGGGACAGGGTCCTACGAGCAGTACTTC

clone size: -
V gene: TRBV19
D gene: TRBD1
J gene: TRBJ1-5
CDR3 protein: CASSGGTGKGNQPQHF
CDR3 DNA: TGTGCCAGTAGCGGGGGGACAGGGAAGGGCAATCAGCCCCAGCATTTT

clone size: once
V gene: TRBV5-4
D gene: -
J gene: TRBJ1-6
CDR3 protein: CASSLSGVPYNSPLHF
CDR3 DNA: TGTGCCAGCAGCTTGAGCGGGGTCCCCTATAATTCACCCCTCCACTTT

clone size: -
V gene: TRBV7-8
D gene: -
J gene: TRBJ2-2
CDR3 protein: CASRTRSTGELFF
CDR3 DNA: TGTGCCAGCAGGACAAGATCGACGGGGGAGCTGTTTTTT

clone size: -
V gene: TRBV7-9
D gene: TRBD2
J gene: TRBJ2-1
CDR3 protein: CASSRTSGGSRSYNEQFF
CDR3 DNA: TGTGCCAGCAGCCGGACTAGCGGGGGCTCGCGCTCCTACAATGAGCAGTTCTTC

clone size: few
V gene: TRBV9
D gene: -
J gene: TRBJ1-2
CDR3 protein: CASSVGTQGSGYTF
CDR3 DNA: TGTGCCAGCAGCGTGGGGACTCAGGGTTCGGGCTACACCTTC

clone size: few
V gene: TRBV9
D gene: -
J gene: TRBJ2-2
CDR3 protein: CASSVGGGTGELFF
CDR3 DNA: TGTGCCAGCAGCGTAGGAGGGGGCACCGGGGAGCTGTTTTTT

clone size: -
V gene: TRBV5-1
D gene: TRBD1
J gene: TRBJ2-1
CDR3 protein: CASSLGQGGEQFF
CDR3 DNA: TGCGCCAGCAGCTTGGGACAGGGGGGTGAGCAGTTCTTC

clone size: -
V gene: TRBV13
D gene: TRBD1
J gene: TRBJ2-5
CDR3 protein: CASSSPKDRGETQYF
CDR3 DNA: TGTGCCAGCAGCTCGCCCAAGGACAGGGGGGAGACCCAGTACTTC